This T cell receptor (beta chain) was documented in a study of cytomegalovirus exposure and HLA in healthy donors. The method was immunoSEQ multiplex PCR; TCRdb's version includes in-frame clones alone and lacks a portion of them. This table has 200,000 to 250,000 clones, 80% to 85% appearing once. The junction had 12 bases not matched to a gene; V was cut back by 6 bases and J by 6 bases. The V gene's germline CDR1 is MRHNA and CDR2 SNTAGT. The CDR3 is made up of 16 amino acids. This chain joins TRBV6-4 and TRBJ2-1; 9 bases are a match to TRBD1. The clonotype comes from a young woman in good health and CMV-seropositive. Sequencing was performed on PBMCs. CDR3 sequence: CASSQGAGQGSNEQFF. The CDR3 nucleotides are TGTGCCAGCAGCCAAGGGGCAGGACAGGGGTCCAATGAGCAGTTCTTC.